This TCR beta chain was sequenced in a study of long-term antiretroviral therapy in people with HIV. Study outcomes and limitations: After ART, diversity increased yet remained lower than transplant donor controls. Whereas controls had wider CDR3 length ranges, HIV repertoires had narrower ones.

This CDR3 spans 13 amino acids. The V end lost 0 bases, the J end lost 7 bases, and 10 bases lay between the germline ends. CDR1 and CDR2 (germline): GTSNPN, SVGIG (reference sequence). With regard to this clone: What it binds is unknown.

Researchers report immunoSEQ v3.0 was run at survey level. The sequencing target was about 35,000-50,000 T-cell genomes per sample. Libraries were prepared by immunoSEQ multiplex PCR; TCRdb keeps only in-frame clonotypes and omits some of them. In the table there are fewer than 35,000 clones, 83% of which are singletons. The chain recombines TRBV30 with TRBJ1-5; D is perhaps TRBD1 (5 bases). This TCR was sampled from a young man with HIV. The specimen comprised unsorted PBMCs, sampled 0.4 years before starting antiretroviral therapy. CDR3 region: CAWSVQAGQPQHF. The DNA for the CDR3 is TGTGCCTGGAGTGTACAGGCGGGGCAGCCCCAGCATTTT.